This note documents a single TCR beta chain sequence. This entry comes from a study of blood T cell repertoires in COVID-19. As processed by the authors: Amplification of reference gene primers was used by the study to estimate nucleated cell counts. Some clones are missing from TCRdb's copy, which holds only in-frame ones; the method was immunoSEQ multiplex PCR. V and J calls and clone size are given by that table; D and trimming were obtained from the DNA. The sample lists approximately 150,000 clones, about 86% occurring once. Sequencing used peripheral blood. This TCR was recovered from a human donor in a cohort sampled during active COVID-19.

CDR3 coding DNA: TGTGCCAGCAGTCTCGACCACCGTTTCTGGGGAGGCACAGATACGCAGTATTTT. It encodes CASSLDHRFWGGTDTQYF. The V and J genes are TRBV9 and TRBJ2-3, with TRBD2 as a possible D gene (5 bases). The CDR3 consists of 18 residues. Trimming removed 5 bases at V and 1 base at J, with 23 bases between. Germline V lookup: CDR1 SGDLS, CDR2 YYNGEE.